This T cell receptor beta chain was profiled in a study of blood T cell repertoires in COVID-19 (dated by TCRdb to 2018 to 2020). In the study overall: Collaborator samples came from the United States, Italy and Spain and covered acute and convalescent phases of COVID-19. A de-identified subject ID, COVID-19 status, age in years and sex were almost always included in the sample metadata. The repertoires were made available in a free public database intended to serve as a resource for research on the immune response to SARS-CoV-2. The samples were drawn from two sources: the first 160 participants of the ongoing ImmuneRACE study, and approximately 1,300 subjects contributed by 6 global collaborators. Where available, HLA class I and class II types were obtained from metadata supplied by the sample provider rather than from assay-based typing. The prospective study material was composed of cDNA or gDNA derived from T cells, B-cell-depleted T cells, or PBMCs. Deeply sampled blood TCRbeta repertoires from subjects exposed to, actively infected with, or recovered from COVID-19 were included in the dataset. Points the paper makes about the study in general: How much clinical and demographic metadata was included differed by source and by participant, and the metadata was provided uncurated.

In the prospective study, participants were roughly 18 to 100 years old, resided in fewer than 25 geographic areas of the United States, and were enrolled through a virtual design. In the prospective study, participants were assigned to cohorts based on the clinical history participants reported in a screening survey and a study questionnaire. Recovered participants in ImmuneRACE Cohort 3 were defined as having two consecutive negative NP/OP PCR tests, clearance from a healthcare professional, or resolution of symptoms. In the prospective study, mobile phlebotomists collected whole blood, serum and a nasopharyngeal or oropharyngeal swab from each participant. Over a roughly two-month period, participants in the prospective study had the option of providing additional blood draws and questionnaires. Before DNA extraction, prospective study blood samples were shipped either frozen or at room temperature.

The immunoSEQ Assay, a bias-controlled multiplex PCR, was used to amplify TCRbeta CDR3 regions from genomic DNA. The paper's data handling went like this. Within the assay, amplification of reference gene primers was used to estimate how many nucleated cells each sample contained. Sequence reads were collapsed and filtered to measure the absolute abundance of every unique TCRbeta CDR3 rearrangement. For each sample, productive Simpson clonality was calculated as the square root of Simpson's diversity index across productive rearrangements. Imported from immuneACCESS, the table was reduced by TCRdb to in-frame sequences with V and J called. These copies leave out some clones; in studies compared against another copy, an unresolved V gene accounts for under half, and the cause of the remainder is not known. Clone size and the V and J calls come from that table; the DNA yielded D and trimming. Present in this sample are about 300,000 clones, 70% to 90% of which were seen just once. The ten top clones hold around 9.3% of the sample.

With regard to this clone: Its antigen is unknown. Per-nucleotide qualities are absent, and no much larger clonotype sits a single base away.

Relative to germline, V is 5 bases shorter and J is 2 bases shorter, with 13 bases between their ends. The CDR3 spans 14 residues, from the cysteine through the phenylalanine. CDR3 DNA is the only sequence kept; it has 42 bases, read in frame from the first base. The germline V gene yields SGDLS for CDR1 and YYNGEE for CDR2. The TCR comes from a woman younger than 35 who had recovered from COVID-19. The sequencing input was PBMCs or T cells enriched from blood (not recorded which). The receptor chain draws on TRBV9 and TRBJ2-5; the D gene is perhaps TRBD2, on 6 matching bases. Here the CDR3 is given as CASSLGGGQETQYF. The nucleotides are TGTGCCAGCAGTCTGGGGGGTGGGCAAGAGACCCAGTACTTC.